This TCR beta chain originates from a study of human T cells and chemical hapten exposure. Time point noted: pre-sensitization, week 0. Treatment described: therapeutic diphenylcyclopropenone sensitization with weekly scalp DPC. It was from unfractionated whole blood that total RNA was extracted. A single record per CDR3 protein comes from TCRdb applying MiXCR to the RACE reads. The table shows some 49,000 distinct CDR3 sequences, with around a tenth occurring only once. The V and J ends lost 9 bases and 4 bases, in that order; junction bases with no gene match: 11. CDR1 and CDR2 (germline): LNHDA, SQIVND (reference sequence). This CDR3 has 16 residues.

The J gene is TRBJ1-6, the V gene TRBV19; TRBD1 matches at 8 bases. Here the sequenced sample was whole blood, taken in connection with sensitization to the hapten diphenylcyclopropenone (DPC). The origin of this receptor is a woman in her 30s with alopecia areata. Some clones in this sample may be carry-over from other donors' samples. DNA for the CDR3: TGTGCCAGCCAAGAAAGGACAGGGACTTATAATTCACCCCTCCACTTT. Its translation: CASQERTGTYNSPLHF. Combining the CDR3 with reference TRBV19 and TRBJ1-6 gives the whole variable domain DGGITQSPKYLFRKEGQNVTLSCEQNLNHDAMYWYRQDPGQGLRLIYYSQIVNDFQKGDIAEGYSVSREKKESFPLTVTSAQKNPTAFYLCASQERTGTYNSPLHFGNGTRLTVT.